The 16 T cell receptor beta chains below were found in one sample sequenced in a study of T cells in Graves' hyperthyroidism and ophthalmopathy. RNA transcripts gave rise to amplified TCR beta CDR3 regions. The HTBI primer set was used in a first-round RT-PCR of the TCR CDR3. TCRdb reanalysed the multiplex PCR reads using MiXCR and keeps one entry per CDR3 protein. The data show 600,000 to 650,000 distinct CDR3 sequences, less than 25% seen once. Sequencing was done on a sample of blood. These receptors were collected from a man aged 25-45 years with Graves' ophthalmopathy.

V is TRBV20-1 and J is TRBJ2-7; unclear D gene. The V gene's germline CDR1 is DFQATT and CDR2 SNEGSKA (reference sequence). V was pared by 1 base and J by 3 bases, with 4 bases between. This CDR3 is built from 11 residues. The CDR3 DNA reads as TGCAGTGCTAGAGTAGACTACGAGCAGTACTTC. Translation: CSARVDYEQYF.

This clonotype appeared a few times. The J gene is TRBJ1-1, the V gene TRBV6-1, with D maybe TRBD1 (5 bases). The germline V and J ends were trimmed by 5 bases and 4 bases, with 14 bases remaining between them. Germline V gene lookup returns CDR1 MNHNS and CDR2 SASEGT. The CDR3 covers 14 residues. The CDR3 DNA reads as TGTGCCAGCAGTCGAGACAGTCGGGGCACTGAAGCTTTCTTT. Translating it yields CASSRDSRGTEAFF.

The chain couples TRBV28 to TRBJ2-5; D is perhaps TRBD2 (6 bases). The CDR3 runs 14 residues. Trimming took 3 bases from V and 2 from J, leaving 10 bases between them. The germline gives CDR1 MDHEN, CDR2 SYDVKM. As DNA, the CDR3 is TGTGCCAGCAGTTTCGGCGGGAAACAAGAGACCCAGTACTTC. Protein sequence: CASSFGGKQETQYF.

CDR3 residues: CASMSNSPLHF. DNA for the CDR3: TGTGCCAGCATGTCCAATTCACCCCTCCACTTT. The chain joins TRBV6-1 to TRBJ1-6, with D hard to call. The V gene's germline CDR1 is MNHNS and CDR2 SASEGT. The CDR3 contains 11 residues. Trimming removed 7 bases at V and 7 bases at J, with 5 bases between.

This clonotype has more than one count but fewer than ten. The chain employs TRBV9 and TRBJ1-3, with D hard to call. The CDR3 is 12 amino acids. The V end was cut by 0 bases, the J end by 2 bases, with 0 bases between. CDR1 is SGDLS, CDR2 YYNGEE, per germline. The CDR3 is CASSVAGNTIYF. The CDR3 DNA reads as TGTGCCAGCAGCGTAGCTGGAAACACCATATATTTT.

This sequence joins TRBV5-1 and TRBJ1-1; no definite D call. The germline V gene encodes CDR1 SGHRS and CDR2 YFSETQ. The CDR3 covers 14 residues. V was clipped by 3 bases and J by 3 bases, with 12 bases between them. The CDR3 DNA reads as TGCGCCAGCAGCTCCAGGAGCTGGGACACTGAAGCTTTCTTT. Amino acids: CASSSRSWDTEAFF.

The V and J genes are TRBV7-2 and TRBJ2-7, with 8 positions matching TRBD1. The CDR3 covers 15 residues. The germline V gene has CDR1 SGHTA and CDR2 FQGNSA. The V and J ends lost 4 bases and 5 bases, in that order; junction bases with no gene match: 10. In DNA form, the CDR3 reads TGTGCCAGCAGCTCCCGGGACAGGCCCTGGGACGAGCAGTACTTC. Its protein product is CASSSRDRPWDEQYF.

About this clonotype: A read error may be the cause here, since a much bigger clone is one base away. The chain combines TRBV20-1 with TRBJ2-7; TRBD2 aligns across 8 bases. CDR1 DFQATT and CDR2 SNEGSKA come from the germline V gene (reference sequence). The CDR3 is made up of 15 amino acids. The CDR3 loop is CSARDLASGSYEQCF. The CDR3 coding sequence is TGCAGTGCTAGAGATCTCGCTAGCGGGTCCTACGAGCAGTGCTTC.

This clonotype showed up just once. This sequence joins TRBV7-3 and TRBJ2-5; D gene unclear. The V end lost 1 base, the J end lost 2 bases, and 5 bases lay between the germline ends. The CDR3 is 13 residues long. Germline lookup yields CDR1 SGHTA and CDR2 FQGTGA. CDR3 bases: TGTGCCAGCAGCTTAATTGATCAAGAGACCCAGTACTTC. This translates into CASSLIDQETQYF.

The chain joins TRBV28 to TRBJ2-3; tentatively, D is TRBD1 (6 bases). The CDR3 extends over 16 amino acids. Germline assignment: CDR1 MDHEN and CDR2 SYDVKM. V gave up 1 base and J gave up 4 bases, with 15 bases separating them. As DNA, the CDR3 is TGTGCCAGCAGTTTATCCACCGCAGGGGATGCAGATACGCAGTATTTT. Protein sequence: CASSLSTAGDADTQYF.

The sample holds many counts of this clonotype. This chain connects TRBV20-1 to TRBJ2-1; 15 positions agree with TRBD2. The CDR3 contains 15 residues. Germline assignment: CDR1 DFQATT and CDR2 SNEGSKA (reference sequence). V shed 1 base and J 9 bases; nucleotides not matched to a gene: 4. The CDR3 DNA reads TGCAGTGCTAGAGCTGGGACTAGCGGGAGGACTGAGCAGTTCTTC. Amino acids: CSARAGTSGRTEQFF.

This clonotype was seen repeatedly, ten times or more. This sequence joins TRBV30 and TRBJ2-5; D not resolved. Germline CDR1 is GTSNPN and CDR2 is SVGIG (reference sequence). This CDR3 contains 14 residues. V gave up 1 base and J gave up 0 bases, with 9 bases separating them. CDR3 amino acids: CAWSAVQYQETQYF. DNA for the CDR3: TGTGCCTGGAGTGCTGTACAGTACCAAGAGACCCAGTACTTC.

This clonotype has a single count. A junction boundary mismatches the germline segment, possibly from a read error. CDR3 amino acids: CASSFNYNEQSF. The CDR3 bases are TGTGCCAGCAGTTTCAACTACAATGAGCAGTCCTTC. The rearrangement links TRBV12-3 or TRBV12-4 to TRBJ2-1; D ambiguous. The CDR3 spans 12 residues.

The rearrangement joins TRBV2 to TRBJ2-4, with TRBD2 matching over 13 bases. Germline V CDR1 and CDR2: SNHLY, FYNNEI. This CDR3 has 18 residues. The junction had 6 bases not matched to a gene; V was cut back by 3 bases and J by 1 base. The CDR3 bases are TGTGCCAGCAGTGAGGAACTAGCGGGAGGGTCGGCCAAAAACATTCAGTACTTC. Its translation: CASSEELAGGSAKNIQYF.

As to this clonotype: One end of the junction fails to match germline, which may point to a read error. The CDR3 DNA reads as TGTGCCAGCAGCTCCAGCCTCGGGTCGAACTATGGCTGCACCTTC. It yields the protein CASSSSLGSNYGCTF. This chain connects TRBV11-2 to TRBJ1-2; D not certain. In germline, CDR1 is SGHAT, CDR2 FQNNGV. This CDR3 region has 15 residues.

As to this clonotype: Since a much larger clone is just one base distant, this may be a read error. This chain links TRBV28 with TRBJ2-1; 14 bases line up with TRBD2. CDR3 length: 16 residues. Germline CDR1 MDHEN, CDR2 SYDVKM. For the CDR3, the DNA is TGTACCAGCAGTTTATTGACTAGCGGGGGGGACAATGAGCAGTTCTTC. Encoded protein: CTSSLLTSGGDNEQFF.